This entry describes one T cell receptor (beta chain). This entry is derived from a study of human T cells and chemical hapten exposure. Across the study: There were per-sample TCR yield variations, arising mainly from small pooled library volume differences.

Time point meaning: patch test 3, about 24 weeks after DPC sensitization. Indicated treatment: therapeutic diphenylcyclopropenone sensitization with weekly scalp DPC. TCRdb passed the RACE reads through MiXCR, listing each CDR3 protein once. The sample has roughly 97,000 distinct CDR3 sequences, 27% seen once; the top ten hold approximately 10%. This clonotype was obtained from a middle-aged man with alopecia areata. Some clones in this sample may be carry-over from other donors' samples. Sequencing was performed on whole blood, taken in connection with sensitization to the hapten diphenylcyclopropenone (DPC).

The CDR3 sequence: CASSVVGTQYF. The CDR3 nucleotides read TGTGCCAGCAGTGTTGTGGGGACGCAGTATTTT. The rearrangement links TRBV6-1 to TRBJ2-3; D is unclear. Germline CDR1 and CDR2: MNHNS and SASEGT. The CDR3 runs to 11 residues. Trimming cost V 4 bases and J 9 bases, with 8 bases left between them.